This T cell receptor (beta chain) is from a study of regulatory T cells in long-lasting Graves disease. This clonotype was observed at least ten times. Stated time point: newly diagnosed GD, antithyroid drugs for less than 3 months. Isolated PBMC RNA provided the starting material for the TCR library. Trimming stripped 0 bases from V and 0 bases from J, with 12 bases between. This CDR3 has 16 amino acids. CDR1 is SGDLS, CDR2 YYNGEE, per germline. HTBI primers from iRepertoire and Arm-PCR of CDR3 regions yielded the TCR beta libraries. Authors' analysis steps: The study identified roughly 59 TRBV and some 15 TRBJ segments across samples. TCRdb re-called the multiplex PCR reads through MiXCR, storing one row per CDR3 protein. These V and J calls rely on TCRdb rather than the paper's analysis. The data contain hundreds of thousands of distinct CDR3 sequences, around 15% of them singletons. These data were likewise used in another study, on T cells in Graves' hyperthyroidism and ophthalmopathy. Per that paper: Graves' hyperthyroidism showing no ophthalmopathy progression within 18 months was considered stable. Most thyroid-expanded clonotypes above 0.001 were also found in blood.

Sequences were derived from peripheral blood mononuclear cells (PBMCs), sampled at new diagnosis, from a patient treated with antithyroid drugs. The source is a woman aged 30 to 39 with Graves disease. This rearrangement joins TRBV9 to TRBJ1-1; no reliable D call. In nucleotides, the CDR3 is TGTGCCAGCAGCGTAGGAGGAGGAGGTTTGAACACTGAAGCTTTCTTT. Its translation is CASSVGGGGLNTEAFF.